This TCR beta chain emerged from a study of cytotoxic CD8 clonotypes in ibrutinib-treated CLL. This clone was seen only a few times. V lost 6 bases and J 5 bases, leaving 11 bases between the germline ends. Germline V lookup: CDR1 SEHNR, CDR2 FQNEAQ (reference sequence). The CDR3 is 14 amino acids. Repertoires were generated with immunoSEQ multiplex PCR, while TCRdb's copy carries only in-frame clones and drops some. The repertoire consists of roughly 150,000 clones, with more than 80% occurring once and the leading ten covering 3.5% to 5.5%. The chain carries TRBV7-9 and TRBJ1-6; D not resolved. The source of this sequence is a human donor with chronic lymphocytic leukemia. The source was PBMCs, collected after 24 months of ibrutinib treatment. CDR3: CASRIRQDNSPLHF. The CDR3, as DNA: TGTGCCAGCAGAATAAGGCAGGATAATTCACCCCTCCACTTT.